Below, 15 T cell receptor beta chains from the same sample are listed, as sequenced in a study of cytomegalovirus exposure and HLA in healthy donors. PCR involved 60 Vbeta and 13 Jbeta primers. Repertoires were generated with immunoSEQ multiplex PCR, while TCRdb's copy carries only in-frame clones and drops some. The sample records almost 200,000 clones, roughly 85% being singletons. The sequenced material came from PBMCs. The source of these receptors is a woman in her forties or fifties in good health and CMV-seronegative.

This chain connects TRBV19 to TRBJ1-2; 8 bases match TRBD1. This CDR3 is 16 amino acids long. Per germline, CDR1 LNHDA and CDR2 SQIVND (reference sequence). After removal of 5 bases from V and 7 bases from J, the junction contained 15 bases not matched to a gene. Here the CDR3 reads CASSPSGQARGCGYTF. The CDR3, as DNA: TGTGCCAGTAGTCCGTCGGGACAGGCCAGGGGCTGTGGCTACACCTTC.

In regard to this clone: One end of the junction is discordant with germline, which a read error may explain. The V and J genes are TRBV15 and TRBJ2-2; D remains unclear. CDR3 length equals 13 residues. Germline lookup yields CDR1 LNHNV and CDR2 YYDKDF (reference sequence). The CDR3 DNA reads TGTGCCACCAGCCGAGAATCCAGGGGGGAGCTGTTTTTT. This translates into CATSRESRGELFF.

The chain links TRBV30 to TRBJ2-3; 9 nucleotides line up with TRBD1. The CDR3 length is 15 residues. Germline CDR1 reads GTSNPN; CDR2 reads SVGIG (reference sequence). V gave up 1 base and J gave up 2 bases; unmatched junction bases: 4. CDR3 amino acids: CAWSEGQGTTDTQYF. The CDR3 DNA sequence: TGTGCCTGGAGTGAAGGACAGGGGACCACAGATACGCAGTATTTT. The complete variable domain, with remaining parts taken from reference TRBV30 and TRBJ2-3, reads SQTIHQWPATLVQPVGSPLSLECTVEGTSNPNLYWYRQAAGRGLQLLFYSVGIGQISSEVPQNLSASRPQDRQFILSSKKLLLSDSGFYLCAWSEGQGTTDTQYFGPGTRLTVL.

The chain has TRBV15 and TRBJ2-5; a possible D gene is TRBD1 (6 bases). The V end lost 5 bases, the J end lost 6 bases, and 19 bases lay between the germline ends. The germline V gene has CDR1 LNHNV and CDR2 YYDKDF (reference sequence). The CDR3 consists of 15 residues. The CDR3 DNA sequence: TGTGCCACCAGCGAGCGGACAGAATATAGCCAGACCCAGTACTTC. Protein sequence: CATSERTEYSQTQYF.

J is TRBJ1-5 and V is TRBV28, with D tentatively TRBD1 (5 bases). The V end lost 4 bases, the J end lost 2 bases, and 12 bases lay between the germline ends. The germline V gene encodes CDR1 MDHEN and CDR2 SYDVKM. The CDR3 covers 15 residues. This CDR3 is CASSWQGRGNQPQHF. For the CDR3, the DNA is TGTGCCAGCAGTTGGCAGGGAAGGGGCAATCAGCCCCAGCATTTT.

Turning to this clone: The sample has other DNA sequences that encode this CDR3 too. The chain recombines TRBV7-8 with TRBJ1-5; 8 bases are shared with TRBD1. CDR3 size: 15 residues. V was clipped by 4 bases and J by 1 base; unmatched bases: 3. Per the germline V gene, CDR1 is SGHVS and CDR2 is FQNEAQ. The CDR3 region has the DNA TGTGCCAGCAGCTCGGACAGGGCCAGCAATCAGCCCCAGCATTTT. The encoded protein is CASSSDRASNQPQHF.

The chain recombines TRBV28 with TRBJ1-1; possible D gene TRBD1, 6 bases. Germline CDR1 is MDHEN and CDR2 is SYDVKM. CDR3 length equals 15 residues. Trimming shortened V by 6 bases and J by 1 base, and 15 bases separated the two germline ends. DNA of the CDR3: TGTGCCAGCAGACGGATGACAGGCGCGAACACTGAAGCTTTCTTT. Translation gives CASRRMTGANTEAFF.

V gene TRBV30 combines with J gene TRBJ2-1; D is uncertain. CDR1 and CDR2 from the germline V gene are GTSNPN and SVGIG (reference sequence). The CDR3 contains 11 residues. For the CDR3, the DNA is TGTGCTTTTACCGAGTACAATGAGCAGTTCTTC. Residues: CAFTEYNEQFF.

The chain has TRBV5-1 and TRBJ2-2; D remains ambiguous. Trimming took off 1 base at V and 4 bases at J, with 11 bases between the two ends. Germline loops: CDR1 SGHRS, CDR2 YFSETQ. CDR3 length equals 15 residues. CDR3 DNA: TGCGCCAGCAGCTTGCTCCCGAGTGGCACCGGGGAGCTGTTTTTT. This encodes CASSLLPSGTGELFF.

V is TRBV6-6 and J is TRBJ1-1; 7 bases map to TRBD1. Germline V gene data show CDR1 as MNHNY and CDR2 as SVGAGI (reference sequence). The CDR3 has 14 amino acids. Trimming at V came to 5 bases and at J to 6 bases, leaving 9 bases not matched to a gene. CDR3 residues: CASSPETGFSEAFF. The CDR3 DNA is TGTGCCAGCAGTCCGGAGACAGGGTTCTCTGAAGCTTTCTTT.

This chain uses TRBV28 with TRBJ1-2; 12 nucleotides agree with TRBD1. Germline CDR1 and CDR2: MDHEN and SYDVKM. V lost 7 bases, J lost 4 bases, and 7 bases stayed unmatched. The CDR3 is 15 amino acids. CDR3 residues: CASKGTGGLGYGYTF. For the CDR3, the DNA is TGTGCCAGCAAAGGGACAGGGGGCTTAGGCTATGGCTACACCTTC.

The chain uses TRBV9 and TRBJ1-3, with a weak D call TRBD1 (6 bases). There are 13 residues in the CDR3. Trimming took off 10 bases at V and 3 bases at J, with 14 bases between the two ends. CDR1 is SGDLS, CDR2 YYNGEE, per germline. CDR3 coding DNA: TGTGCCTCCGGGGGGCCAAGTGGAAACACCATATATTTT. As protein: CASGGPSGNTIYF.

This rearrangement joins TRBV9 to TRBJ2-1, with 11 bases that match TRBD2. Per the germline V gene, CDR1 is SGDLS and CDR2 is YYNGEE. The length of the CDR3 is 18 residues. The V gene end was trimmed by 4 bases and the J gene end by 1 base; junction bases not matched to a gene: 10. CDR3 loop: CASSPRGLAGGSYNEQFF. The CDR3 region has the DNA TGTGCCAGCAGCCCCCGAGGCCTAGCGGGAGGTTCCTACAATGAGCAGTTCTTC.

There are a few counts of this clone. The chain recombines TRBV5-1 with TRBJ2-1; D uncertain. This CDR3 has 14 residues. V was cut by 3 bases and J by 4 bases, with 11 bases left in between. The germline V gene encodes CDR1 SGHRS and CDR2 YFSETQ. The chain's CDR3 is CASSYGGGYNEQFF. The CDR3 DNA reads TGCGCCAGCAGCTATGGTGGCGGTTACAATGAGCAGTTCTTC.

This clone has just a few counts. CDR3 nucleotides: TGTGCCAGCAGCTCGAGGGGGGAGCAGTTCTTC. Its protein product is CASSSRGEQFF. The chain joins TRBV7-2 to TRBJ2-1; D is possibly TRBD1 (6 bases). The V gene lost 4 bases and the J gene lost 10 bases, with 8 bases spanning the gap. CDR1 is SGHTA and CDR2 is FQGNSA in the germline V gene. The CDR3 sequence is 11 residues long.